These 30 T cell receptor beta chains share one sample of origin, sequenced in a study of cytomegalovirus exposure and HLA in healthy donors. Profiled with immunoSEQ multiplex PCR; TCRdb holds only in-frame clones, not every one. The sample includes around 70,000 clones, about 94% of them seen just once. The source material was PBMCs. Receptors originate from a man younger than 35 in good health and CMV-seropositive.

The chain employs TRBV28 and TRBJ2-1; 7 nucleotides match TRBD2. CDR3 size: 14 residues. The V and J ends lost 7 bases and 8 bases, in that order; junction bases with no gene match: 11. Germline values: CDR1 MDHEN, CDR2 SYDVKM. CDR3 sequence: CASNAGVRVYEQFF. The CDR3 DNA reads TGTGCCAGCAACGCGGGAGTCCGGGTCTATGAGCAGTTCTTC.

The J gene is TRBJ2-3, the V gene TRBV2; 13 bases line up with TRBD2. Trimming removed 4 bases from V and 1 base from J; junction bases left unmatched: 2. Germline values: CDR1 SNHLY, CDR2 FYNNEI. CDR3 length equals 16 residues. The CDR3 sequence: CASSGGTSGGTDTQYF. The CDR3 coding sequence is TGTGCCAGCAGTGGGGGGACTAGCGGGGGCACAGATACGCAGTATTTT.

This clone has just one count. The DNA of the CDR3 is TGCGCCAGCAGCTTAAGCGGGAGCTACAATGAGCAGTTCTTC. This sequence encodes CASSLSGSYNEQFF. The V gene is TRBV5-1, the J gene TRBJ2-1; 8 nucleotides agree with TRBD2. CDR3 length: 14 amino acids. Trimming took 2 bases from V and 3 from J; bases not matched to a gene: 1. Germline CDR1 and CDR2: SGHRS and YFSETQ.

V and J are TRBV5-6 and TRBJ1-1; TRBD1 is a possible D gene (6 bases). In germline, CDR1 is SGHDT, CDR2 YYEEEE. Deletions cut 2 bases from V and 1 base from J, with 6 bases between. The CDR3 is made up of 13 amino acids. The CDR3 spells CASSLQGNTEAFF. The CDR3 DNA reads TGTGCCAGCAGCTTACAGGGGAACACTGAAGCTTTCTTT.

The J gene is TRBJ2-1, the V gene TRBV28; D unclear. V was trimmed by 4 bases and J by 8 bases, leaving 6 bases between them. CDR3 size: 11 residues. Germline V gene data show CDR1 as MDHEN and CDR2 as SYDVKM. The CDR3 loop reads CASSYADEQFF. The CDR3, as DNA: TGTGCCAGCAGTTATGCGGATGAGCAGTTCTTC.

The table lists this clone with a count of one. This chain uses TRBV6-1 with TRBJ1-1; tentative D call: TRBD1 (5 bases). This CDR3 is 12 amino acids long. With 8 bases removed from V and 3 bases from J, the gap between germline ends came to 10 bases. Germline CDR1 is MNHNS and CDR2 is SASEGT. CDR3 amino acids: CASGRRDTEAFF. CDR3 coding DNA: TGTGCCAGCGGTCGCAGGGACACTGAAGCTTTCTTT.

V usage is TRBV6-6 and J usage is TRBJ2-5; no reliable D call. CDR3 length equals 14 residues. Trimming left V 2 bases short and J 4 bases short, with 11 bases between. Germline assignment: CDR1 MNHNY and CDR2 SVGAGI (reference sequence). CDR3 loop: CASSYRVSRETQYF. For the CDR3, the DNA is TGTGCCAGCAGTTACCGGGTCTCGAGAGAGACCCAGTACTTC.

V and J are TRBV5-4 and TRBJ2-5; 7 bases line up with TRBD1. The CDR3 has 16 amino acids. V lost 3 bases, J lost 4 bases, and 12 bases stayed unmatched. From germline, CDR1 is SGHNT and CDR2 YYREEE (reference sequence). The CDR3 reads CASSSEQGFSGETQYF. The DNA of the CDR3 is TGTGCCAGCAGCTCTGAACAGGGGTTCAGTGGAGAGACCCAGTACTTC.

This clone was picked up a small number of times. The genes are TRBV11-2 and TRBJ1-2; D remains unclear. The CDR3 consists of 13 residues. Trimming left V 0 bases short and J 8 bases short, with 10 bases between. The germline CDR1 and CDR2 sequences are SGHAT and FQNNGV. The CDR3, as DNA: TGTGCCAGCAGCTTAGATCTCCACAGCGGCTACACCTTC. Translated, it gives CASSLDLHSGYTF.

The chain uses TRBV5-1 and TRBJ2-2, with D possibly matching TRBD1 (5 bases). Deletions cut 2 bases from V and 6 bases from J, with 11 bases between. Germline-derived CDR1 and CDR2 are SGHRS and YFSETQ. This CDR3 has 14 amino acids. The CDR3 DNA follows: TGCGCCAGCAGCTTCCCTGACAGAGCCGGGGAGCTGTTTTTT. Its translation: CASSFPDRAGELFF.

The chain is built from TRBV7-2 and TRBJ2-5; D is perhaps TRBD1 (5 bases). Deletions cut 0 bases from V and 0 bases from J, with 8 bases between. The CDR3 has 15 amino acids. CDR1 SGHTA and CDR2 FQGNSA come from the germline V gene. DNA for the CDR3: TGTGCCAGCAGCTTAGCTGGCAGGGACCAAGAGACCCAGTACTTC. The encoded protein is CASSLAGRDQETQYF.

This rearrangement joins TRBV7-9 to TRBJ2-3, with a tentative D call TRBD1 (6 bases). V was shortened by 5 bases and J by 4 bases, with 16 bases between the two germline ends. The CDR3 covers 15 residues. From germline, CDR1 is SEHNR and CDR2 FQNEAQ (reference sequence). The CDR3 spells CASSPVTGTADTQYF. The CDR3 nucleotides read TGTGCCAGCAGCCCCGTAACAGGGACCGCAGATACGCAGTATTTT.

This chain connects TRBV28 to TRBJ1-2; D not resolved. CDR3 length: 14 amino acids. Trimming removed 6 bases from V and 3 bases from J, with 14 bases in between. The germline gives CDR1 MDHEN, CDR2 SYDVKM. The CDR3, as DNA: TGTGCCAGCAGCCCCCCCGGAGGGTACTATGGCTACACCTTC. Its protein product is CASSPPGGYYGYTF.

This rearrangement joins TRBV2 to TRBJ2-2; 8 bases are shared with TRBD2. The CDR3 runs to 15 residues. Germline trimming cut 7 bases from V and 1 base from J; bases unmatched to any gene: 5. CDR1 and CDR2 (germline): SNHLY, FYNNEI. For the CDR3, the DNA is TGTGCCAGCATGCGGGAGGACTTGAACACCGGGGAGCTGTTTTTT. This gives the protein CASMREDLNTGELFF.

The genes are TRBV7-9 and TRBJ2-1; D possibly corresponds to TRBD1 (5 bases). The CDR3 extends over 14 amino acids. CDR1 is SEHNR, CDR2 FQNEAQ, per germline (reference sequence). V was pared by 7 bases and J by 8 bases, with 18 bases between. CDR3 in amino acids: CASTLGQGIDEQFF. CDR3 nucleotides: TGTGCCAGCACCCTAGGGCAGGGCATCGATGAGCAGTTCTTC.

This chain uses TRBV10-3 with TRBJ2-3, with 10 bases aligning to TRBD2. The CDR3 extends over 14 amino acids. Trimming cost V 5 bases and J 3 bases; bases outside gene matches: 2. Germline V gene lookup returns CDR1 ENHRY and CDR2 SYGVKD. In DNA form, the CDR3 reads TGTGCCATCAGTCCGACTAGCGGGACAGATACGCAGTATTTT. Its protein is CAISPTSGTDTQYF.

The J gene is TRBJ1-5, the V gene TRBV28, with unresolved D. The CDR3 contains 13 residues. From germline, CDR1 is MDHEN and CDR2 SYDVKM. Trimming removed 6 bases from V and 6 bases from J, with 12 bases in between. Here the CDR3 reads CASSRKESQPQHF. CDR3 nucleotides: TGTGCCAGCAGCAGAAAGGAGTCTCAGCCCCAGCATTTT.

V is TRBV28 and J is TRBJ1-3; a weak D match, TRBD1 (6 bases). The length of the CDR3 is 15 residues. V dropped 2 bases and J dropped 0 bases, with 8 bases sitting between them. Per germline, CDR1 MDHEN and CDR2 SYDVKM. CDR3 residues: CASSLRDNSGNTIYF. The CDR3 coding sequence is TGTGCCAGCAGTTTACGGGACAACTCTGGAAACACCATATATTTT.

The rearrangement uses TRBV14 and TRBJ1-5, with TRBD1 matching over 7 bases. V dropped 0 bases and J dropped 0; count of bases not matched to a gene: 14. The CDR3 covers 20 residues. Germline V CDR1 and CDR2: SGHDN, FVKESK. The CDR3 coding sequence is TGTGCCAGCAGCCAAGAAGGGACAGTAGAGCATATATGTAGCAATCAGCCCCAGCATTTT. Encoded protein: CASSQEGTVEHICSNQPQHF.

V is TRBV4-1 and J is TRBJ1-1; tentatively, D is TRBD1 (5 bases). Germline CDR1 and CDR2: MGHRA and YSYEKL. The V end lost 1 base, the J end lost 1 base, and 13 bases lay between the germline ends. This CDR3 spans 16 amino acids. CDR3 coding DNA: TGCGCCAGCAGCCAAGTTAGCAGGGCGCGGAACACTGAAGCTTTCTTT. Amino acids: CASSQVSRARNTEAFF.

The rearrangement uses TRBV19 and TRBJ2-7, with 11 bases fitting TRBD2. There are 14 residues in the CDR3. V lost 5 bases and J lost 4; bases outside the gene matches: 4. Germline-derived CDR1 and CDR2 are LNHDA and SQIVND (reference sequence). This CDR3 reads CASSWIAGGYEQYF. The CDR3 bases are TGTGCCAGTAGTTGGATAGCGGGAGGGTACGAGCAGTACTTC.

The rearrangement joins TRBV30 to TRBJ2-7, with 11 bases lining up with TRBD2. Germline-derived CDR1 and CDR2 are GTSNPN and SVGIG (reference sequence). The CDR3 extends over 15 amino acids. Trimming removed 3 bases from V and 2 bases from J; junction bases left unmatched: 6. In nucleotides, the CDR3 is TGTGCCTGGAGAAAGCCGGGACTAGCGGCCTACGAGCAGTACTTC. It specifies CAWRKPGLAAYEQYF.

The chain employs TRBV6-5 and TRBJ2-7; D might be TRBD1 (6 bases). Per the germline V gene, CDR1 is MNHEY and CDR2 is SVGAGI. The V gene lost 7 bases and the J gene lost 6 bases, with 10 bases spanning the gap. The length of the CDR3 is 11 residues. DNA for the CDR3: TGTGCCAGCAAAGGGGGTGGCGAGCAGTACTTC. Protein: CASKGGGEQYF.

The V call is TRBV10-3, the J call TRBJ2-5; the D gene is possibly TRBD2 (5 bases). V was trimmed by 0 bases and J by 1 base, leaving 9 bases between them. The CDR3 extends over 15 amino acids. The germline V gene has CDR1 ENHRY and CDR2 SYGVKD. CDR3: CAISESGGPQETQYF. DNA of the CDR3: TGTGCCATCAGTGAGTCAGGCGGGCCCCAAGAGACCCAGTACTTC.

The V gene is TRBV13, the J gene TRBJ2-6; D might be TRBD1 (6 bases). The germline V and J ends were trimmed by 2 bases and 0 bases, with 8 bases remaining between them. CDR3 length: 16 amino acids. Germline V gene lookup returns CDR1 PRHDT and CDR2 FYEKMQ (reference sequence). CDR3 region: CASSLQGNSGANVLTF. CDR3 DNA sequence: TGTGCCAGCAGCTTACAGGGGAACTCTGGGGCCAACGTCCTGACTTTC.

This clone was seen only once. The chain is built from TRBV27 and TRBJ2-7; tentatively, D is TRBD1 (6 bases). V was trimmed by 7 bases and J by 1 base, leaving 8 bases between them. Germline assignment: CDR1 MNHEY and CDR2 SMNVEV (reference sequence). The CDR3 is 12 amino acids. For the CDR3, the DNA is TGTGCCAGCAAGACAGGATCCTACGAGCAGTACTTC. It encodes CASKTGSYEQYF.

In its sample, this clone was seen a few times. The chain has TRBV13 and TRBJ2-7, with TRBD1 matching over 7 bases. V gave up 4 bases and J gave up 2 bases; unmatched junction bases: 5. This CDR3 has 14 amino acids. Germline V CDR1 and CDR2: PRHDT, FYEKMQ (reference sequence). CDR3 sequence (DNA): TGTGCCAGCAGCTCACGGGACAGAGCCTACGAGCAGTACTTC. Protein: CASSSRDRAYEQYF.

This clone was picked up one time. This chain links TRBV6-5 with TRBJ2-1; possibly TRBD2 for D (5 bases). Trimming stripped 2 bases from V and 7 bases from J, with 12 bases between. Germline-derived CDR1 and CDR2 are MNHEY and SVGAGI. This CDR3 contains 14 residues. CDR3 nucleotides: TGTGCCAGCAGTTACAAGGACTCACGAAATGAGCAGTTCTTC. As protein: CASSYKDSRNEQFF.

The chain is built from TRBV6-1 and TRBJ2-1; 9 bases match TRBD1. Trimming cost V 3 bases and J 5 bases; bases outside gene matches: 17. The V gene's germline CDR1 is MNHNS and CDR2 SASEGT. The CDR3 is 19 amino acids. For the CDR3, the DNA is TGTGCCAGCAGTGAGGATATGACAAAGACAGGGGGTTGGGACAATGAGCAGTTCTTC. This encodes CASSEDMTKTGGWDNEQFF.

The chain employs TRBV10-3 and TRBJ1-1; a weak D match, TRBD1 (6 bases). V was cut by 3 bases and J by 1 base, with 9 bases left in between. This CDR3 comprises 14 residues. Germline CDR1 is ENHRY and CDR2 is SYGVKD. Here the CDR3 reads CAISDRDKNTEAFF. Written as DNA, the CDR3 is TGTGCCATCAGTGACCGGGACAAGAACACTGAAGCTTTCTTT.